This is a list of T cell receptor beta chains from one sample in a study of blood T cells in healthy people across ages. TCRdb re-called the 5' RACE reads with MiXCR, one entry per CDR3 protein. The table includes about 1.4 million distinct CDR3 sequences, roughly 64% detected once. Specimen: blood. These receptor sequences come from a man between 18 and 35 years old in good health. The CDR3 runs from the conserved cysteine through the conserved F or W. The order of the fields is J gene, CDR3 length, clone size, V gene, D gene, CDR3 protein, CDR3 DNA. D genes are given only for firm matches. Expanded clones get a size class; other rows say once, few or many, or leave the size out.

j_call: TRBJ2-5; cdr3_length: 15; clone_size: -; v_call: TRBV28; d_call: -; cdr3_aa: CASRLARQSQETQYF; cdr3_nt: TGTGCCAGCAGACTCGCACGACAGAGCCAAGAGACCCAGTACTTC
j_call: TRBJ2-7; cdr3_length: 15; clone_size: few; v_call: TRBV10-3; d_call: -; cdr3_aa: CAISESLDLYYEQYF; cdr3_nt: TGTGCCATCAGTGAGTCGCTAGACCTGTACTACGAGCAGTACTTC
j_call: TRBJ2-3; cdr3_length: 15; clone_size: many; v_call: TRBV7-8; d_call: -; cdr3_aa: CASSSLVAGTDTQYF; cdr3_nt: TGTGCCAGCAGCTCCCTGGTCGCAGGCACAGATACGCAGTATTTT
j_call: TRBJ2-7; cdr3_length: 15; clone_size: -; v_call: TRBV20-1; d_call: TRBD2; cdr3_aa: CSAGITSGATYEQYF; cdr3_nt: TGCAGTGCCGGGATTACTAGCGGGGCCACCTACGAGCAGTACTTC
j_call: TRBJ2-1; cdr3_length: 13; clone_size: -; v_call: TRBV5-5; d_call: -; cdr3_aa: CASSWGLSNEQFF; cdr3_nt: TGTGCCAGCAGCTGGGGACTTTCCAATGAGCAGTTCTTC
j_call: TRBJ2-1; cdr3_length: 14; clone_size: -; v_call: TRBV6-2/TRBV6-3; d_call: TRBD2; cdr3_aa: CASSRRAGGVEQFF; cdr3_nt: TGTGCCAGCAGCCGACGAGCGGGGGGGGTTGAGCAGTTCTTC
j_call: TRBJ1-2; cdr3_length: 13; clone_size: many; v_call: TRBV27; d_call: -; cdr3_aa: CASSLSGSYGYTF; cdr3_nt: TGTGCCAGCAGTTTATCGGGCAGCTATGGCTACACCTTC
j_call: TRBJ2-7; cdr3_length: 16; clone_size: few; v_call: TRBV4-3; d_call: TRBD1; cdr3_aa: CASSQDGYRGSYEQYF; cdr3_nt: TGCGCCAGCAGCCAAGATGGATACAGGGGATCCTACGAGCAGTACTTC
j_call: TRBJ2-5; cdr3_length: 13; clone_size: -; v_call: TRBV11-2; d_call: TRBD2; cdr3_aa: CASSNGGGWTQYF; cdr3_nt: TGTGCCAGCAGCAACGGGGGGGGTTGGACCCAGTACTTC
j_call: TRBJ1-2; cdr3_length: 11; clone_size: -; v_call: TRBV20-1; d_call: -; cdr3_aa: CSALRDYGYTF; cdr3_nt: TGCAGTGCCCTACGGGACTATGGCTACACCTTC
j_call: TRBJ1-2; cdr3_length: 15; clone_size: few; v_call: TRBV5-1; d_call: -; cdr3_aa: CASSLLPTDPDGYTF; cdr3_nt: TGCGCCAGCAGCCTACTGCCGACAGATCCGGATGGCTACACCTTC
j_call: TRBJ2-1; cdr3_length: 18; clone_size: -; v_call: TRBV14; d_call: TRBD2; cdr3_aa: CASSPGLAGGPPHNEQFF; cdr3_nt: TGTGCCAGCAGCCCGGGACTAGCGGGGGGACCTCCCCACAATGAGCAGTTCTTC
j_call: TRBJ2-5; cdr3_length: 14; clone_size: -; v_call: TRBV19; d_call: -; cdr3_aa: CASSIQGTQETQYF; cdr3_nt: TGTGCCAGTAGTATCCAGGGGACCCAAGAGACCCAGTACTTC
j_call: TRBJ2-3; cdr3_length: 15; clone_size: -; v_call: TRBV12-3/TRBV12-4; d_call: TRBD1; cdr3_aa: CASSRTGKAPDTQYF; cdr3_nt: TGTGCCAGCAGTAGGACAGGGAAGGCCCCAGATACGCAGTATTTT
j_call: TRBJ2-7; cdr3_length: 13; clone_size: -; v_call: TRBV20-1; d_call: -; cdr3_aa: CSARDRSTYEQYF; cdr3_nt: TGCAGTGCTAGAGATCGATCAACCTACGAGCAGTACTTC
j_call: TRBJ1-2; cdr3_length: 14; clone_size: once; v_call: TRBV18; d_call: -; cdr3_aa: CASSLDGEGYGYTF; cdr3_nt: TGTGCCAGCTCCCTTGACGGCGAGGGGTATGGCTACACCTTC
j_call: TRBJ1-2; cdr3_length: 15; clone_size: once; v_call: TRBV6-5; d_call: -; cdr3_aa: CASSYAGEGNYGYTF; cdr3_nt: TGTGCCAGCAGTTACGCAGGGGAAGGGAACTATGGCTACACCTTC
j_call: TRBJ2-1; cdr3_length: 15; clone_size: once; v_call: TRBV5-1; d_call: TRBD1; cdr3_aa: CASSLTDRVNNEQFF; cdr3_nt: TGCGCCAGCAGCTTGACGGACAGGGTCAACAATGAGCAGTTCTTC
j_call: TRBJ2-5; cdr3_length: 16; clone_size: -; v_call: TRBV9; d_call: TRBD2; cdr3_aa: CASSGLGGGAWETQYF; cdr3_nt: TGTGCCAGCAGCGGACTTGGCGGGGGGGCCTGGGAGACCCAGTACTTC
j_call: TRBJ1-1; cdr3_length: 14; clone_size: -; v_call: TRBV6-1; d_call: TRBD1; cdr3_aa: CASGDRAINTEAFF; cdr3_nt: TGTGCCAGCGGGGACAGGGCTATAAACACTGAAGCTTTCTTT
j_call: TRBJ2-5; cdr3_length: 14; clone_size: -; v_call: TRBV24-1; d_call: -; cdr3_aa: CATSDPRQKETQYF; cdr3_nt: TGTGCCACCAGTGATCCCAGACAGAAAGAGACCCAGTACTTC
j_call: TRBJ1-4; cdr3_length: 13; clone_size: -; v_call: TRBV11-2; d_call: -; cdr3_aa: CASRFNRDEKLFF; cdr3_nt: TGTGCCAGCAGATTTAACAGGGACGAAAAACTGTTTTTT
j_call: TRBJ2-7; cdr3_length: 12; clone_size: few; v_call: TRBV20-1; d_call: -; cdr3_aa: CSANVPGDEQYF; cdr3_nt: TGCAGTGCTAACGTGCCGGGCGACGAGCAGTACTTC
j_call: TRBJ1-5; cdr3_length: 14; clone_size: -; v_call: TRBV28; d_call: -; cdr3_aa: CASSLPPGSQPQLF; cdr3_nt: TGCGCCAGCAGCCTCCCGCCCGGCAGTCAGCCCCAGCTTTTT
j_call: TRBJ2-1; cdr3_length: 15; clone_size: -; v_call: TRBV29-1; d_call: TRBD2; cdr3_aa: CSAPLLAGYTGEQFF; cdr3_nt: TGCAGCGCCCCCTTACTAGCGGGATATACCGGTGAGCAGTTCTTC
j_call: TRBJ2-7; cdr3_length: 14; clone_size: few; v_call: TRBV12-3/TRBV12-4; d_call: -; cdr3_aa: CASSSSGAFYEQYF; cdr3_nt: TGTGCCAGCAGCTCCTCAGGGGCATTCTACGAGCAGTACTTC
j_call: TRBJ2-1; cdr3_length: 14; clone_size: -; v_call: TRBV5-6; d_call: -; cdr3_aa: CASSRLTGPNEQFF; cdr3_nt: TGTGCCAGCAGCCGGCTTACGGGACCAAATGAGCAGTTCTTC
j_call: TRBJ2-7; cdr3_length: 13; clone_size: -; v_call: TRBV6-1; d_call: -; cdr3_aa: CASSDPQEDEQYF; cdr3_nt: TGTGCCAGCAGTGACCCACAGGAAGACGAGCAGTACTTC
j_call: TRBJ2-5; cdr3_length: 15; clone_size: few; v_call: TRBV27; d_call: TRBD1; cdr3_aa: CASSQRTGGAQTQYF; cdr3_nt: TGTGCCAGCAGTCAAAGGACAGGGGGCGCTCAGACCCAGTACTTC
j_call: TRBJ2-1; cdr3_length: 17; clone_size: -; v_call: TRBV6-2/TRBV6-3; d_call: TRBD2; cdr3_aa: CASSKDPPGLAYNEQFF; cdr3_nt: TGTGCCAGCAGCAAGGATCCACCGGGACTAGCCTACAATGAGCAGTTCTTC
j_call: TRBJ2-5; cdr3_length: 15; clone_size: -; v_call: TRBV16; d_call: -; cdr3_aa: CASSQSRQQQETQYF; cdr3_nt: TGTGCCAGCAGCCAATCGAGGCAGCAGCAAGAGACCCAGTACTTC
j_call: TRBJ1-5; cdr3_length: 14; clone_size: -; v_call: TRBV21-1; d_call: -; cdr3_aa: CASSNGTPNQPQHF; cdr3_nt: TGTGCCAGCAGCAACGGGACACCTAATCAGCCCCAGCATTTT
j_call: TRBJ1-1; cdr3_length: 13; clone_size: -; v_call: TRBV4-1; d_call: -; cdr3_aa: CASSQDGSAEAFF; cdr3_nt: TGCGCCAGCAGCCAAGATGGCAGCGCGGAAGCTTTCTTT
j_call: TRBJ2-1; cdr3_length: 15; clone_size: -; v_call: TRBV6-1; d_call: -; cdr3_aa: CASSGSPGRDNEQFF; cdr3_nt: TGTGCCAGCAGTGGCTCCCCGGGTCGGGACAATGAGCAGTTCTTC
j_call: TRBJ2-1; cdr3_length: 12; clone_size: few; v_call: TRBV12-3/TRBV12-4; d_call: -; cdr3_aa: CASSYGADQQFF; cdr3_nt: TGTGCCAGCAGTTACGGGGCGGACCAGCAGTTCTTC
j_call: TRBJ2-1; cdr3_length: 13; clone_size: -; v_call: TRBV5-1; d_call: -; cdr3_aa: CASNRDNLNEQFF; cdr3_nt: TGCGCCAGCAACCGGGACAACCTCAATGAGCAGTTCTTC
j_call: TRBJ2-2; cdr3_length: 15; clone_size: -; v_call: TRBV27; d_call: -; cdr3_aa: CASSSIRAALRELFF; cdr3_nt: TGTGCCAGCAGTTCCATTAGGGCAGCACTTCGGGAGCTGTTTTTT